This T cell receptor beta chain was recovered during a study of T cells in Graves' hyperthyroidism and ophthalmopathy. RNA transcripts gave rise to amplified TCR beta CDR3 regions. First-round RT-PCR with HTBI primers amplified the TCR CDR3 region. MiXCR was run by TCRdb on the multiplex PCR reads, yielding one entry per CDR3 protein. The sample contains hundreds of thousands of distinct CDR3 sequences, 13% of which appear only once. This CDR3 has 16 amino acids. V gave up 1 base and J gave up 3 bases, with 16 bases separating them. Germline CDR1 SGHVS, CDR2 FQNEAQ. This clonotype was found many times.

The sequence was collected from a woman younger than 35 with Graves' hyperthyroidism. Source material: blood. The chain links TRBV7-8 to TRBJ2-7; D might be TRBD1 (7 bases). The CDR3 DNA reads TGTGCCAGCAGCTTAGGGTCCCCCCAGGGGGGCTACGAGCAGTACTTC. Translated, it gives CASSLGSPQGGYEQYF.